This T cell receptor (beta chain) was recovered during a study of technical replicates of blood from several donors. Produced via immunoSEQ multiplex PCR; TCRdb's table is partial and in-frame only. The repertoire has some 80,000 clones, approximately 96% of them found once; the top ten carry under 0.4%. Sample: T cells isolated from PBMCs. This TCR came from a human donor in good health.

The CDR3 protein is CASSSHAGETQYF. The DNA of the CDR3 is TGTGCCAGCAGCTCCCACGCGGGAGAGACCCAGTACTTC. The V and J genes are TRBV11-3 and TRBJ2-5; D might be TRBD2 (5 bases). V gave up 4 bases and J gave up 4 bases, with 10 bases separating them. Germline V gene data show CDR1 as SGHNT and CDR2 as YENEEA. This CDR3 spans 13 amino acids.